By sample share, the clone carrying this TCR beta chain is medium-sized. The antigen remains undetermined. These data originate in a study of metastatic and nonmetastatic thyroid tumors. Study-level points and caveats: Within blood and tumor, benign nodules reportedly had significantly lower TCR beta diversity than malignant thyroid tumors did.

Each patient went into thyroid surgery without having received any treatment. Germline loops: CDR1 SGHDN, CDR2 FVKESK. V shed 0 bases and J shed 7 bases, with 27 bases lying between them. The CDR3 extends over 19 amino acids. TCRdb called clones again from the PCR reads with MiXCR. The table shows about 5,000 clones, with 25% to 30% occurring only once. This clonotype was obtained from a female donor with papillary thyroid cancer or a benign thyroid nodule (not recorded which). Some clones in this sample may be carry-over from other donors' samples. The sequencing input was adjacent normal tissue. The chain couples TRBV14 to TRBJ1-2; possibly TRBD1 for D (5 bases). The CDR3 here is CASSQDRRQGSSLARGYTF. In DNA form, the CDR3 reads TGTGCCAGCAGCCAAGATCGTAGGCAGGGCTCTTCTCTGGCGCGTGGCTACACCTTC.